Shown below are 26 T cell receptor beta chains from a single sample sequenced in a study of sequential checkpoint blockade in melanoma. The method was immunoSEQ multiplex PCR; TCRdb's version includes in-frame clones alone and lacks a portion of them. The sample carries approximately 8,200 clones, around three fifths recorded once. Treatment: randomized to nivolumab then ipilimumab (arm A) or the reverse (arm B). Sequencing was performed on CD8+ T cells sorted from blood (inferred from file names), taken from a patient given nivolumab and ipilimumab in sequence. These receptors were taken from a human donor with melanoma.

The rearrangement joins TRBV5-1 to TRBJ2-7; TRBD1 is a possible D gene (5 bases). Trimming removed 5 bases at V and 0 bases at J, with 18 bases between. The germline V gene has CDR1 SGHRS and CDR2 YFSETQ. The CDR3 is 16 amino acids. The DNA for the CDR3 is TGCGCCAGCAGGCAAGGGGCAGGATCGAGCTCCTACGAGCAGTACTTC. Its translation: CASRQGAGSSSYEQYF. Combining the CDR3 with reference TRBV5-1 and TRBJ2-7 gives the whole variable domain KAGVTQTPRYLIKTRGQQVTLSCSPISGHRSVSWYQQTPGQGLQFLFEYFSETQRNKGNFPGRFSGRQFSNSRSEMNVSTLELGDSALYLCASRQGAGSSSYEQYFGPGTRLTVT.

To note about this clone: Distinct nucleotide sequences in the sample also encode this CDR3. The rearrangement uses TRBV2 and TRBJ1-2; D call uncertain. Trimming took off 4 bases at V and 4 bases at J, with 10 bases between the two ends. CDR3 length equals 13 residues. Germline V gene lookup returns CDR1 SNHLY and CDR2 FYNNEI. CDR3 in amino acids: CASSAGLIYGYTF. The CDR3 nucleotides read TGTGCCAGCAGTGCGGGGTTAATCTATGGCTACACCTTC. Full variable domain (rest looked up from reference TRBV2 and TRBJ1-2): EPEVTQTPSHQVTQMGQEVILRCVPISNHLYFYWYRQILGQKVEFLVSFYNNEISEKSEIFDDQFSVERPDGSNFTLKIRSTKLEDSAMYFCASSAGLIYGYTFGSGTRLTVV.

The genes are TRBV5-6 and TRBJ2-7; tentative D call: TRBD2 (7 bases). Trimming took 1 base from V and 3 from J, leaving 17 bases between them. The CDR3 loop spans 16 amino acids. CDR1 is SGHDT, CDR2 YYEEEE, per germline. The CDR3, as DNA: TGTGCCAGCAGCTTGTCCTGGGGGGGGGCTTACTACGAGCAGTACTTC. Its protein is CASSLSWGGAYYEQYF.

This clone has only a few counts. This chain joins TRBV5-4 and TRBJ1-2; a weak D match, TRBD1 (6 bases). Trimming removed 4 bases at V and 8 bases at J, with 12 bases between. CDR3 length: 12 residues. Germline V gives CDR1 SGHNT, CDR2 YYREEE (reference sequence). CDR3 sequence (DNA): TGTGCCAGCAGCCCGGACAGTTCGGGCTACACCTTC. It specifies CASSPDSSGYTF.

The chain joins TRBV28 to TRBJ2-7, with a possible D match to TRBD1 (6 bases). Trimming shortened V by 5 bases and J by 4 bases, and 9 bases separated the two germline ends. CDR3 size: 12 residues. Germline V gives CDR1 MDHEN, CDR2 SYDVKM. The CDR3 region has the DNA TGTGCCAGCAGTCACACAGGGTACGAGCAGTACTTC. It translates to CASSHTGYEQYF.

This chain links TRBV2 with TRBJ1-5; unclear D gene. Between the trimmed V and J ends, which lost 4 bases and 0 bases, there was a span of 10 bases. The CDR3 runs 15 residues. CDR1 and CDR2 from the germline V gene are SNHLY and FYNNEI. The CDR3 coding sequence is TGTGCCAGCAGTGCACAGCAACCTAGCAATCAGCCCCAGCATTTT. Translated: CASSAQQPSNQPQHF.

The V and J genes are TRBV9 and TRBJ1-1, with TRBD1 matching 7 bases. CDR1 SGDLS and CDR2 YYNGEE come from the germline V gene. The CDR3 totals 15 residues. After removal of 0 bases from V and 4 bases from J, the junction contained 6 bases not matched to a gene. The CDR3 is CASSVVRGQPTEAFF. The CDR3 DNA reads TGTGCCAGCAGCGTAGTAAGGGGACAGCCCACTGAAGCTTTCTTT. Full variable domain (missing parts from reference TRBV9 and TRBJ1-1): DSGVTQTPKHLITATGQRVTLRCSPRSGDLSVYWYQQSLDQGLQFLIQYYNGEERAKGNILERFSAQQFPDLHSELNLSSLELGDSALYFCASSVVRGQPTEAFFGQGTRLTVV.

This clone was recorded once. This chain joins TRBV2 and TRBJ1-1, with 10 bases lining up with TRBD1. This CDR3 has 17 amino acids. The V segment lost 6 bases and the J segment 1 base; nucleotides outside the gene matches: 11. Germline V lookup: CDR1 SNHLY, CDR2 FYNNEI. CDR3 DNA: TGTGCCAGCAGAACGGGACAGGGGCAGTGGGCGAACACTGAAGCTTTCTTT. Its protein product is CASRTGQGQWANTEAFF. The whole variable domain, filled in from reference TRBV2 and TRBJ1-1, reads EPEVTQTPSHQVTQMGQEVILRCVPISNHLYFYWYRQILGQKVEFLVSFYNNEISEKSEIFDDQFSVERPDGSNFTLKIRSTKLEDSAMYFCASRTGQGQWANTEAFFGQGTRLTVV.

The chain recombines TRBV5-1 with TRBJ2-7; the D is unclear. This CDR3 has 13 residues. Trimming took 0 bases from V and 3 from J, leaving 7 bases between them. The germline V gene encodes CDR1 SGHRS and CDR2 YFSETQ. The chain's CDR3 is CASSLGPYYEQYF. DNA for the CDR3: TGCGCCAGCAGCTTGGGTCCGTACTACGAGCAGTACTTC.

The rearrangement links TRBV23-1 to TRBJ2-1; the match to TRBD2 covers 7 bases. TRBV23-1 is an open reading frame, and its role is uncertain. The J segment lost 0 bases and the V segment lost 6 bases, leaving 8 bases of the junction unmatched. The CDR3 sequence is 16 residues long. The CDR3 coding sequence is TGCGCCAGCAGCCAAGATACGGGGGGCTCCTACAATGAGCAGTTCTTC. Its translation: CASSQDTGGSYNEQFF.

This clone has just a few counts. The CDR3 loop reads CATSRGRGITEAFF. The CDR3 DNA reads TGTGCCACCAGCAGAGGGAGAGGGATCACTGAAGCTTTCTTT. The chain recombines TRBV15 with TRBJ1-1; no firm D call. Germline V gene lookup returns CDR1 LNHNV and CDR2 YYDKDF (reference sequence). The CDR3 is 14 residues long. Between the trimmed V and J ends, which lost 1 base and 4 bases, there was a span of 10 bases.

V and J are TRBV4-1 and TRBJ1-2, with D perhaps TRBD1 (6 bases). Germline V gene data show CDR1 as MGHRA and CDR2 as YSYEKL. This CDR3 spans 16 amino acids. The V and J ends lost 1 base and 4 bases respectively, with 16 bases between them. The CDR3 region is CASSQGVGGVGYGYTF. The DNA for the CDR3 is TGCGCCAGCAGCCAAGGGGTTGGGGGCGTCGGCTATGGCTACACCTTC.

V and J are TRBV19 and TRBJ2-7; 9 bases fit TRBD2. Germline assignment: CDR1 LNHDA and CDR2 SQIVND (reference sequence). The CDR3 is 19 residues long. Trimming cost V 10 bases and J 3 bases; bases outside gene matches: 25. CDR3 DNA sequence: TGTGCCACCAGCCCGGACCAACTCCAACCACAGACTAGCGGCTACGAGCAGTACTTC. Its protein product is CATSPDQLQPQTSGYEQYF.

The gene calls are TRBV4-2 and TRBJ2-7; the match to TRBD2 covers 14 bases. This CDR3 region has 17 residues. With V trimmed by 3 bases and J by 7 bases, 11 bases remained unmatched. Germline CDR1 reads LGHNA; CDR2 reads YNFKEQ. CDR3 coding DNA: TGTGCCAGCAGCCATACAGGACTAGCGGGGGGCCGGGGGGAGCAGTACTTC. Its translation is CASSHTGLAGGRGEQYF.

The J gene is TRBJ1-2, the V gene TRBV13; D is uncertain. CDR3 length: 14 residues. Germline V gives CDR1 PRHDT, CDR2 FYEKMQ (reference sequence). The V and J ends lost 0 bases and 2 bases respectively, with 7 bases between them. As DNA, the CDR3 is TGTGCCAGCAGCTTAGGAAGGGAGAACTATGGCTACACCTTC. It codes for CASSLGRENYGYTF.

The V call is TRBV9, the J call TRBJ1-2; possible D gene TRBD1, 6 bases. The CDR3 is 13 residues long. Per the germline V gene, CDR1 is SGDLS and CDR2 is YYNGEE. Trimming pared 2 bases from V and 2 bases from J, leaving 7 bases between. The CDR3 region is CASSVQGNYGYTF. CDR3 coding DNA: TGTGCCAGCAGCGTCCAGGGGAACTATGGCTACACCTTC. Variable domain in full (rest from reference TRBV9 and TRBJ1-2): DSGVTQTPKHLITATGQRVTLRCSPRSGDLSVYWYQQSLDQGLQFLIQYYNGEERAKGNILERFSAQQFPDLHSELNLSSLELGDSALYFCASSVQGNYGYTFGSGTRLTVV.

CDR3 sequence: CASSPRGESYEQYF. In DNA, the CDR3 is TGTGCCAGCAGTCCCCGGGGGGAGTCCTACGAGCAGTACTTC. The V gene is TRBV6-1, the J gene TRBJ2-7; 7 bases align to TRBD2. This CDR3 spans 14 amino acids. Trimming took 5 bases from V and 1 from J; bases not matched to a gene: 5. The germline V gene encodes CDR1 MNHNS and CDR2 SASEGT.

The chain recombines TRBV4-1 with TRBJ1-5; D unresolved. V lost 4 bases and J lost 0, with 16 bases in between. Germline CDR1 is MGHRA and CDR2 is YSYEKL. This CDR3 spans 17 amino acids. The CDR3 reads CASSRAYTENSNQPQHF. Written as DNA, the CDR3 is TGCGCCAGCAGCCGCGCGTATACAGAAAATAGCAATCAGCCCCAGCATTTT.

The gene calls are TRBV14 and TRBJ1-1, with D hard to call. Trimming pared 3 bases from V and 3 bases from J, leaving 11 bases between. The CDR3 has 14 residues. Germline lookup yields CDR1 SGHDN and CDR2 FVKESK. DNA for the CDR3: TGTGCCAGCAGCCAGTACCTTGAGGACACTGAAGCTTTCTTT. It yields the protein CASSQYLEDTEAFF.

This chain connects TRBV30 to TRBJ1-1, with D uncertain. The germline V gene encodes CDR1 GTSNPN and CDR2 SVGIG (reference sequence). V was pared by 4 bases and J by 8 bases, with 8 bases between. The CDR3 has 10 residues. DNA of the CDR3: TGTGCCTGGACTACAGTAGAAGCTTTCTTT. Encoded protein: CAWTTVEAFF. Combining the CDR3 with reference TRBV30 and TRBJ1-1 gives the whole variable domain SQTIHQWPATLVQPVGSPLSLECTVEGTSNPNLYWYRQAAGRGLQLLFYSVGIGQISSEVPQNLSASRPQDRQFILSSKKLLLSDSGFYLCAWTTVEAFFGQGTRLTVV.

J is TRBJ2-6 and V is TRBV2; 7 nucleotides match TRBD1. Germline-derived CDR1 and CDR2 are SNHLY and FYNNEI. CDR3 length: 16 amino acids. The J segment lost 3 bases and the V segment lost 4 bases, leaving 6 bases of the junction unmatched. CDR3 DNA sequence: TGTGCCAGCAGTGGAGGGGGCCTACGTGGGGCCAACGTCCTGACTTTC. This translates into CASSGGGLRGANVLTF.

The chain joins TRBV29-1 to TRBJ1-2; tentative D call: TRBD1 (5 bases). Per germline, CDR1 SQVTM and CDR2 ANQGSEA. This CDR3 region has 14 residues. Trimming took off 1 base at V and 2 bases at J, with 11 bases between the two ends. The CDR3 sequence: CSVEGGRENYGYTF. For the CDR3, the DNA is TGCAGCGTTGAAGGGGGCAGGGAAAACTATGGCTACACCTTC.

A single count supports this clone. The genes are TRBV2 and TRBJ1-5; tentative D call: TRBD1 (6 bases). CDR1 is SNHLY, CDR2 FYNNEI, per germline. V shed 4 bases and J shed 4 bases, with 11 bases lying between them. The CDR3 sequence is 14 residues long. Here the CDR3 DNA reads TGTGCCAGCAGTGGTCTACAGGGAAATCAGCCCCAGCATTTT. Encoded protein: CASSGLQGNQPQHF.

In its sample, this clone was seen a few times. The chain combines TRBV4-3 with TRBJ1-2; TRBD1 is a possible D gene (6 bases). CDR1 is LGHNA and CDR2 is YSLEER in the germline V gene. Trimming shortened V by 1 base and J by 5 bases, and 14 bases separated the two germline ends. The CDR3 covers 15 residues. CDR3 sequence: CASSQVSTGSYGYTF. DNA for the CDR3: TGCGCCAGCAGCCAAGTCTCGACAGGATCTTATGGCTACACCTTC.

CDR3 sequence reads: CASSTDRGPYGYTF. CDR3 coding DNA: TGTGCCAGCAGCACGGACAGGGGACCCTATGGCTACACCTTC. J is TRBJ1-2 and V is TRBV7-2; 9 bases agree with TRBD1. The CDR3 consists of 14 residues. The germline CDR1 and CDR2 sequences are SGHTA and FQGNSA. Trimming at V came to 5 bases and at J to 4 bases, leaving 5 bases not matched to a gene.

The rearrangement joins TRBV6-5 to TRBJ1-5, with TRBD1 as a possible D gene (6 bases). Germline CDR1 reads MNHEY; CDR2 reads SVGAGI. Trimming cost V 8 bases and J 3 bases, with 17 bases left between them. The CDR3 spans 15 residues. The CDR3 coding sequence is TGTGCCAGCTGTGGTCAGGGGAGACCCAATCAGCCCCAGCATTTT. Encoded protein: CASCGQGRPNQPQHF.